This T cell receptor (beta chain) emerged from a study of regulatory T cells in long-lasting Graves disease. Findings and limits, study-wide: Favoring TRBV28, TRBJ1-2 and TRBJ2-5 was a feature seen in persistent disease.

Arm-PCR of CDR3 regions and iRepertoire HTBI primers were used to build TCR beta libraries. TCRdb re-derived calls from the multiplex PCR reads in MiXCR, one entry per CDR3 protein. There are more than 300,000 distinct CDR3 sequences in the sample; around a fifth occur only once, and just under 30% lies in the top ten. Worth noting for this clonotype: Its antigen is as yet unknown.

The CDR3 has 13 amino acids. The V and J ends lost 2 bases and 5 bases respectively, with 7 bases between them. The germline gives CDR1 SGHTA, CDR2 FQGNSA. Time point denoted: persistent/refractory GD, antithyroid drugs over 5 years with positive TRAb. The TCR library used RNA extracted from PBMCs. The material sequenced was peripheral blood mononuclear cells (PBMCs), taken when the disease was refractory, from a patient treated with antithyroid drugs. The V and J genes are TRBV7-2 and TRBJ2-1; weak D call: TRBD2 (5 bases). The receptor was derived from a female donor with Graves disease. CDR3: CASSLMGDNEQFF. DNA of the CDR3: TGTGCCAGCAGCTTAATGGGAGACAATGAGCAGTTCTTC.